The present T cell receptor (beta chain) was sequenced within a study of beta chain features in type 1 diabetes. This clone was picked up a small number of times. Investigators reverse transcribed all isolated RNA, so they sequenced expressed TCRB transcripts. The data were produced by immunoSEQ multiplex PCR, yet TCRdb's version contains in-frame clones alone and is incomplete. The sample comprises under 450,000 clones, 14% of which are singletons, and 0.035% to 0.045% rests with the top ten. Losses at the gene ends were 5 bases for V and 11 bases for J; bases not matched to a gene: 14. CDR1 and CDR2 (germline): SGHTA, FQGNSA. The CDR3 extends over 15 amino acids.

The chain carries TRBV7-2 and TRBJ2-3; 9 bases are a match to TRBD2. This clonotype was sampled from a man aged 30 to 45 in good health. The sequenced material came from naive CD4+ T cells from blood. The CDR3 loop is CASSTHSGRPIGQYF. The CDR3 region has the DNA TGTGCCAGCAGCACTCATAGCGGGAGACCCATTGGGCAGTATTTT.